A single sample is the source of the 27 T cell receptor beta chains below, sequenced in a study of brain T cells in children with intractable seizures (dated by TCRdb to the early 2020s). In light of the paper, this sample's time point label describes: resected brain tissue, or blood drawn just prior to surgery. The surgery cases that showed the highest brain T cell transcript signatures were chosen for TCR beta chain sequencing of brain tissue, and of blood when it was available. The receptor library was made with the immunoSEQ multiplex PCR assay. Imported from immuneACCESS, the table was reduced by TCRdb to in-frame sequences with V and J called. These copies leave out some clones; in studies compared against another copy, an unresolved V gene accounts for under half, and the cause of the remainder is not known. In all, the sample holds about 9,000 clones, and roughly 71% of those were seen once. The ten largest clones represent roughly 18% of the sample.

The sequencing here drew on resected brain tissue, taken at surgery. The receptors stem from a girl aged 2-10 years with tuberous sclerosis and intractable seizures.

In its sample, this clone is large. The J gene is TRBJ2-1, the V gene TRBV4-1; the D is unclear. Germline V CDR1 and CDR2: MGHRA, YSYEKL. This CDR3 region has 15 residues. V was shortened by 3 bases and J by 1 base, with 10 bases between the two germline ends. CDR3 region: CASSHVGDSYNEQFF. The DNA of the CDR3 is TGCGCCAGCAGCCACGTTGGGGATTCCTACAATGAGCAGTTCTTC.

The gene calls are TRBV19 and TRBJ1-3; 10 bases fit TRBD1. Germline V gives CDR1 LNHDA, CDR2 SQIVND (reference sequence). CDR3 length equals 16 residues. V was clipped by 3 bases and J by 0 bases; unmatched bases: 2. The CDR3 region has the DNA TGTGCCAGTAGTATGGGACAGGGGATCTCTGGAAACACCATATATTTT. Translation: CASSMGQGISGNTIYF.

The genes are TRBV4-2 and TRBJ2-2, with 12 bases that match TRBD2. Losses at the gene ends were 0 bases for V and 2 bases for J; bases not matched to a gene: 7. The CDR3 has 19 residues. CDR1 is LGHNA and CDR2 is YNFKEQ in the germline V gene. The CDR3 protein is CASSQDVASGGANTGELFF. DNA for the CDR3: TGTGCCAGCAGCCAAGATGTGGCTAGCGGGGGGGCAAACACCGGGGAGCTGTTTTTT.

The gene calls are TRBV7-3 and TRBJ2-1; 9 bases line up with TRBD2. CDR1 is SGHTA and CDR2 is FQGTGA in the germline V gene. The CDR3 length is 13 residues. V shed 0 bases and J 12 bases; nucleotides not matched to a gene: 3. The CDR3 region is CASSLTPLAGQFF. For the CDR3, the DNA is TGTGCCAGCAGCTTAACGCCACTAGCGGGGCAGTTCTTC.

This chain joins TRBV29-1 and TRBJ1-1, with D uncertain. Germline CDR1 SQVTM, CDR2 ANQGSEA. Trimming shortened V by 2 bases and J by 1 base, and 5 bases separated the two germline ends. The CDR3 loop spans 12 amino acids. The CDR3 DNA sequence: TGCAGCGTTGAACGGCAGAACACTGAAGCTTTCTTT. This encodes CSVERQNTEAFF.

This clone was found a few times. V and J are TRBV5-8 and TRBJ2-7, with 7 bases identical to TRBD2. The CDR3 has 13 residues. Trimming at V came to 2 bases and at J to 6 bases, leaving 5 bases not matched to a gene. Germline V gene lookup returns CDR1 SGHTS and CDR2 YDEGEE. CDR3 loop: CASSLPSGSEQYF. CDR3 sequence (DNA): TGTGCCAGCAGCTTACCTAGCGGTTCCGAGCAGTACTTC.

This clone is deemed medium-sized. J is TRBJ2-5 and V is TRBV24-1; a possible D gene is TRBD2 (6 bases). Germline V gene lookup returns CDR1 KGHDR and CDR2 SFDVKD. Trimming pared 1 base from V and 1 base from J, leaving 15 bases between. The CDR3 extends over 17 amino acids. The CDR3 here is CATSDFSGVTRQETQYF. The CDR3 coding sequence is TGTGCCACCAGTGATTTTTCGGGGGTAACCCGCCAAGAGACCCAGTACTTC.

The rearrangement uses TRBV2 and TRBJ1-2; tentative D call: TRBD1 (5 bases). Looked up from germline, CDR1 is SNHLY and CDR2 is FYNNEI. The V gene lost 6 bases and the J gene lost 4 bases, with 24 bases spanning the gap. The CDR3 covers 17 residues. The CDR3 DNA reads TGTGCCAGCAGACAACCTCTGAGGGACCCAGAGGGCTATGGCTACACCTTC. Residues: CASRQPLRDPEGYGYTF.

This clone appeared a few times. The chain recombines TRBV7-9 with TRBJ1-2; 8 bases map to TRBD1. CDR1 is SEHNR, CDR2 FQNEAQ, per germline (reference sequence). This CDR3 spans 14 amino acids. The trim removed 1 base at V and 4 bases at J, leaving 2 bases unmatched. For the CDR3, the DNA is TGTGCCAGCAGCTTAGAACAGGGGGGCTATGGCTACACCTTC. Amino acid sequence: CASSLEQGGYGYTF.

The V and J genes are TRBV2 and TRBJ2-1; D gene unclear. The ends were cut back, 7 bases at V and 5 bases at J, with 9 bases in the middle. Germline CDR1 SNHLY, CDR2 FYNNEI. The CDR3 contains 12 residues. Here the CDR3 DNA reads TGTGCCAGCAAGGCCGACGACAATGAGCAGTTCTTC. Translating it yields CASKADDNEQFF.

The chain combines TRBV7-9 with TRBJ2-7; D gene unclear. The CDR3 is made up of 14 amino acids. Trimming took off 1 base at V and 7 bases at J, with 14 bases between the two ends. The germline V gene encodes CDR1 SEHNR and CDR2 FQNEAQ (reference sequence). The CDR3: CASSLGVAVWEQYV. The CDR3 DNA sequence: TGTGCCAGCAGCTTAGGAGTGGCCGTTTGGGAGCAGTACGTC.

The rearrangement joins TRBV7-8 to TRBJ1-4; D gene ambiguous. The V end lost 8 bases, the J end lost 8 bases, and 15 bases lay between the germline ends. The CDR3 length is 13 residues. CDR1 SGHVS and CDR2 FQNEAQ come from the germline V gene. This chain's CDR3 is CASGSERGEKLFF. CDR3 sequence (DNA): TGTGCCAGCGGCTCGGAGAGAGGGGAAAAACTGTTTTTT. The variable domain in full, with the rest retrieved from reference TRBV7-8 and TRBJ1-4, is GAGVSQSPRYKVAKRGQDVALRCDPISGHVSLFWYQQALGQGPEFLTYFQNEAQLDKSGLPSDRFFAERPEGSVSTLKIQRTQQEDSAVYLCASGSERGEKLFFGSGTQLSVL.

The chain joins TRBV4-2 to TRBJ1-4; 8 bases align to TRBD1. The V gene's germline CDR1 is LGHNA and CDR2 YNFKEQ. The ends lost 3 bases at V and 5 bases at J; junction bases unmatched: 8. This CDR3 contains 16 residues. CDR3 in amino acids: CASSHTLTGENEKLFF. In nucleotides, the CDR3 is TGTGCCAGCAGCCACACCCTGACAGGGGAGAATGAAAAACTGTTTTTT.

This chain connects TRBV5-6 to TRBJ1-1, with 12 bases lining up with TRBD1. Looked up from germline, CDR1 is SGHDT and CDR2 is YYEEEE. With 1 base clipped from V and 4 bases from J, the junction kept 5 bases outside the gene matches. The CDR3 is 16 residues long. The CDR3 bases are TGTGCCAGCAGCTTGTACGGGACAGGGGGCTTCACTGAAGCTTTCTTT. This gives the protein CASSLYGTGGFTEAFF.

This rearrangement joins TRBV5-1 to TRBJ1-2; the match to TRBD1 covers 7 bases. There are 17 residues in the CDR3. Germline CDR1 is SGHRS and CDR2 is YFSETQ. Germline trimming cut 0 bases from V and 8 bases from J; bases unmatched to any gene: 16. CDR3: CASSLANLRDSAVGYTF. CDR3 nucleotide sequence: TGCGCCAGCAGCTTGGCCAACCTCCGGGACAGTGCAGTGGGCTACACCTTC.

The gene calls are TRBV6-6 and TRBJ2-1; weak D call: TRBD2 (6 bases). Germline CDR1 is MNHNY and CDR2 is SVGAGI (reference sequence). The CDR3 is made up of 13 amino acids. V shed 4 bases and J shed 5 bases, with 9 bases lying between them. CDR3 in DNA: TGTGCCAGCAGTTGGGGGGTTAACAATGAGCAGTTCTTC. This translates into CASSWGVNNEQFF.

This clone was counted between two and nine times. V usage is TRBV11-2 and J usage is TRBJ1-1; 8 nucleotides match TRBD1. This CDR3 spans 12 amino acids. Germline V CDR1 and CDR2: SGHAT, FQNNGV. Trimming took 7 bases from V and 4 from J; bases not matched to a gene: 2. CDR3 nucleotides: TGTGCCAGCACCACAGGGGGCACTGAAGCTTTCTTT. Encoded protein: CASTTGGTEAFF.

J is TRBJ2-7 and V is TRBV11-1, with D possibly being TRBD2 (6 bases). Trimming removed 4 bases at V and 7 bases at J, with 20 bases between. The CDR3 sequence is 15 residues long. Looked up from germline, CDR1 is SGHAT and CDR2 is FQDESV (reference sequence). In DNA form, the CDR3 reads TGTGCCAGCAGCTCCCGACCCCCTGGGCGGGAAGAGCAGTACTTC. Protein product: CASSSRPPGREEQYF.

With respect to this clone: Other DNA sequences in this specimen translate into the identical CDR3. The chain uses TRBV14 and TRBJ2-3; D is tentatively TRBD1 or TRBD2 (5 bases each). V was shortened by 0 bases and J by 0 bases, with 10 bases between the two germline ends. The V gene's germline CDR1 is SGHDN and CDR2 FVKESK. There are 16 residues in the CDR3. Here the CDR3 reads CASSQDYGTSTDTQYF. The DNA of the CDR3 is TGTGCCAGCAGCCAAGATTATGGGACCAGCACAGATACGCAGTATTTT.

In its sample, this clone was seen once. The chain joins TRBV3-1 (or the pseudogene TRBV3-2) to TRBJ1-5, with 10 bases fitting TRBD1. CDR1 is LGHDT and CDR2 is YNNKEL in the germline V gene (reference sequence). Losses at the gene ends were 3 bases for V and 6 bases for J; bases not matched to a gene: 2. The length of the CDR3 is 14 residues. The CDR3 protein is CASSQGTGVQPQHF. The CDR3 DNA is TGTGCCAGCAGCCAGGGGACAGGGGTTCAGCCCCAGCATTTT.

This chain links TRBV19 with TRBJ1-2; D is ambiguous. The V gene lost 4 bases and the J gene lost 5 bases, with 20 bases spanning the gap. Germline V gene data show CDR1 as LNHDA and CDR2 as SQIVND (reference sequence). The CDR3 loop spans 16 amino acids. DNA of the CDR3: TGTGCCAGTAGTAAGTTTTTTCCTACCCAAGAGTATGGCTACACCTTC. Its translation: CASSKFFPTQEYGYTF.

This clone was seen a few times. The chain carries TRBV7-9 and TRBJ2-1, with D unclear. Germline V lookup: CDR1 SEHNR, CDR2 FQNEAQ (reference sequence). V gave up 3 bases and J gave up 1 base, with 10 bases separating them. The CDR3 length is 15 residues. CDR3 residues: CASSLVASSYNEQFF. CDR3 in DNA: TGTGCCAGCAGCTTGGTCGCAAGTTCCTACAATGAGCAGTTCTTC.

The chain combines TRBV6-1 with TRBJ2-7; D unclear. V was trimmed by 2 bases and J by 0 bases, leaving 8 bases between them. The germline gives CDR1 MNHNS, CDR2 SASEGT. The CDR3 contains 14 residues. The chain's CDR3 is CASSELPASYEQYV. The CDR3 DNA reads TGTGCCAGCAGTGAACTCCCCGCCTCCTACGAGCAGTACGTC.

The gene calls are TRBV30 and TRBJ2-7, with 7 bases matching TRBD1. CDR3 length equals 11 residues. V dropped 5 bases and J dropped 2; count of bases not matched to a gene: 0. CDR1 and CDR2 from the germline V gene are GTSNPN and SVGIG (reference sequence). In nucleotides, the CDR3 is TGTGCCTGGGGACAGGCCTACGAGCAGTACTTC. This gives the protein CAWGQAYEQYF.

This chain uses TRBV5-8 with TRBJ1-6; D not certain. Trimming pared 1 base from V and 8 bases from J, leaving 13 bases between. This CDR3 is built from 15 residues. Germline V gene sequence: CDR1 SGHTS, CDR2 YDEGEE. The CDR3 sequence is CASSLPGRPDSPLHF. In nucleotides, the CDR3 is TGTGCCAGCAGCTTGCCGGGTAGGCCGGATTCACCCCTCCACTTT.

The DNA for the CDR3 is TGTGCCAGCAAGTTCGGGACATCCGGCTACACCTTC. Translation gives CASKFGTSGYTF. The chain joins TRBV2 to TRBJ1-2; perhaps TRBD1 as D (6 bases). Trimming cost V 7 bases and J 8 bases, with 14 bases left between them. Germline CDR1 reads SNHLY; CDR2 reads FYNNEI. The CDR3 runs 12 residues.

V and J are TRBV12-3 or TRBV12-4 and TRBJ1-1; D is ambiguous. Trimming took 5 bases from V and 0 from J, leaving 7 bases between them. The CDR3 loop spans 13 amino acids. The DNA of the CDR3 is TGTGCCAGCAGTACGACCTTGAACACTGAAGCTTTCTTT. This gives the protein CASSTTLNTEAFF.